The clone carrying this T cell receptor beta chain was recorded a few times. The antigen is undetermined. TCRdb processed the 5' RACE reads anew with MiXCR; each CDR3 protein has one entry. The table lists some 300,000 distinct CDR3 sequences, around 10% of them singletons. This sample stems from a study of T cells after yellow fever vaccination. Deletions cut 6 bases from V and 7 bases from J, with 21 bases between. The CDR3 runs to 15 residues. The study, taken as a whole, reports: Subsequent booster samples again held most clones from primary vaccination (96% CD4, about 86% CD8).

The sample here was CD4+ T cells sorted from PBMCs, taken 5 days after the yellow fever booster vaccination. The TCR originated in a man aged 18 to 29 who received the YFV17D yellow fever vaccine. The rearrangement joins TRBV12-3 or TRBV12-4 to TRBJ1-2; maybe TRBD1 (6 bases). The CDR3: CASSQPHGDRSGYTF. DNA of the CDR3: TGTGCCAGCAGCCAACCCCACGGAGACAGGAGTGGCTACACCTTC.